This T cell receptor beta chain emerged from a study of blood T cell repertoires in COVID-19. Study summary: Italy, Spain and the United States were the sources of the convalescent and acute COVID-19 samples. T cells, B-cell-depleted T cells, or PBMCs provided the cDNA or gDNA that served as material.

Trimming removed 4 bases at V and 0 bases at J, with 11 bases between. Germline V gene lookup returns CDR1 SGHDT and CDR2 YYEEEE. CDR3 length: 15 residues. Per the study methods: Researchers report that nucleated cell counts were estimated from reference gene primer amplification. Assay used: immunoSEQ multiplex PCR; TCRdb lists only in-frame clones, some missing. The D gene and trimming were derived from the DNA, and the V and J assignments and clone size from that table. The repertoire holds approximately 270,000 clones, with about 89% as singletons. This TCR came from a man aged 50-60 years with acute or convalescent COVID-19. The rearrangement uses TRBV5-6 and TRBJ1-5, with D maybe TRBD1 (6 bases). Sequencing input: peripheral blood. The CDR3 sequence is CASSTDSHSNQPQHF. The CDR3 DNA sequence: TGTGCCAGCAGCACGGACAGCCATAGCAATCAGCCCCAGCATTTT.